The T cell receptor (beta chain) under discussion was sequenced for a study of cytotoxic CD8 clonotypes in ibrutinib-treated CLL (TCRdb year 2021). With regard to the full study: The cohort included some 14 treatment-naive and under 13 relapsed/refractory patients; roughly 17 were IGHV unmutated. Every sample from remission and from progressive disease was obtained while the patients were still on ibrutinib. The response samples were drawn at a median of around eleven months into treatment, with a range of about 6 to 36 months. Of the 86 participants in the trial, about two dozen had longitudinal samples available. Partial responses were observed in some 24 patients and complete responses in 2; after a median follow-up of 68 months, remission was maintained in roughly 14 patients and progression was observed in some twelve. Cryopreserved peripheral blood mononuclear cells were obtained before treatment, at response, and at either sustained remission or disease progression. On average, each sample had approximately 260,000 productive templates and tens of thousands of productive rearrangements.

Results the study describes overall, beyond this receptor: Baseline clonality was found to be higher than that of age-matched healthy donors and was strongly correlated with circulating CD8+ T-cell counts. Public clonotypes were rare and either contracted or stayed stable during treatment, and the rise in clonality at ibrutinib response reflected the expansion of private clonotypes. At ibrutinib response clonality went up, during sustained remission it held steady, and at progression it dropped back toward baseline. Sustained-remission and progressing patients did not have matched sampling times, and lymph node repertoires were not examined.

A MiSeq instrument was used for deep resolution sequencing, which targeted depths ranging from 1 in 1 million up to 1 in 200,000 T cells, with coverage averaging 10x for each clonotype. TCR beta libraries were generated with the immunoSEQ hsTCRB Kit. Per the authors' processing: The data were analyzed with ImmunoSEQ Analyzer and ImmunoSEQ Data Assistant, and V, D and J gene assignments followed IMGT definitions. Clonality, with values ranging from 0 to 1, was calculated as one minus the normalized Shannon entropy of productive rearrangement frequencies. Public clonotype analysis was restricted to overrepresented clonotypes comprising at least 0.05% of each patient's repertoire. Some 13 repertoires from age-matched healthy donors, obtained from immuneACCESS, served as clonality controls. In its TCRdb copy, this immuneACCESS table keeps in-frame sequences only and misses some clones. Where compared with another copy, unresolved V genes explain less than half of these, and the others have no known cause. The V and J calls and clone size come from that table; D and trimming were worked out from the DNA. Here the sample has roughly 170,000 clones; approximately 80% occur a single time. The ten largest clonotypes hold about 4.9% of the sample.

As for this clone: Its cognate antigen has yet to be identified. Qualities for individual bases were not recorded, and no much larger clone is one base off.

The CDR3 runs 15 amino acids, cysteine and phenylalanine included. Just CDR3 DNA is preserved here, 45 bases in frame from base 1. Via the germline V gene (reference sequence), CDR1 is LNHDA and CDR2 SQIVND. Relative to germline, V is 3 bases shorter and J is 3 bases shorter, with 11 bases between their ends. Sample time point, as interpreted from the label and publication: roughly 25 months on ibrutinib. For TCR beta library preparation, about 2.2 micrograms of genomic DNA were extracted from the cryopreserved PBMCs. Longitudinal blood samples from CLL patients on ibrutinib monotherapy underwent high-throughput TCR beta sequencing. The patients took part in an open-label, single-center phase 2 trial of ibrutinib monotherapy.

This clonotype was sampled from a human donor with chronic lymphocytic leukemia. Sequenced material: PBMCs, taken after 24 months of ibrutinib treatment. The chain joins TRBV19 to TRBJ2-2; 6 matching bases give a weak D call of TRBD1. The sequenced DNA: TGTGCCAGTAGTATTCCAGGGGCTTACACCGGGGAGCTGTTTTTT. It specifies CASSIPGAYTGELFF.